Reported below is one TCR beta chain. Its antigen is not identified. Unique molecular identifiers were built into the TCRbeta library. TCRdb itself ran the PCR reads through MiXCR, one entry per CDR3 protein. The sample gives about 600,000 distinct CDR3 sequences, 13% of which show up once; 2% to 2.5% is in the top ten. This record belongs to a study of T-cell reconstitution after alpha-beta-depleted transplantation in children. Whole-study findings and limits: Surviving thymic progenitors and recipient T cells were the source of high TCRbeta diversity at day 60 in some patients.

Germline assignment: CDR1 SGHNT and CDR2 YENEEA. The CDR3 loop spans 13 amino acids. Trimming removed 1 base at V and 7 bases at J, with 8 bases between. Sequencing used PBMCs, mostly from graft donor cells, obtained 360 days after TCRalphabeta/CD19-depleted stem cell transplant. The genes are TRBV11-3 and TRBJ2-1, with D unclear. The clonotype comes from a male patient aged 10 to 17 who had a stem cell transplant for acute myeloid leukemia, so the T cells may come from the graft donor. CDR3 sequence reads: CASSLATSNEQFF. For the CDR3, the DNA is TGTGCCAGCAGCTTAGCAACTTCTAATGAGCAGTTCTTC.